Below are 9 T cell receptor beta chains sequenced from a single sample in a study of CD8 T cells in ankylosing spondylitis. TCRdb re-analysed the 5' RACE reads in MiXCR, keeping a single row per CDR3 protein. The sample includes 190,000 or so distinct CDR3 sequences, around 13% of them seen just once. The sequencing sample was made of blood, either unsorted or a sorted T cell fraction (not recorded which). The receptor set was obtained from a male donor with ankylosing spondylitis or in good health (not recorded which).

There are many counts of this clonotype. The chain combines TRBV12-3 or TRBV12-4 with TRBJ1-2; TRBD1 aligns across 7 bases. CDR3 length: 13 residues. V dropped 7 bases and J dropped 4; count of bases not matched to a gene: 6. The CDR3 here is CASTPYRGYGYTF. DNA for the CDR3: TGTGCCAGCACCCCTTACAGGGGCTATGGCTACACCTTC.

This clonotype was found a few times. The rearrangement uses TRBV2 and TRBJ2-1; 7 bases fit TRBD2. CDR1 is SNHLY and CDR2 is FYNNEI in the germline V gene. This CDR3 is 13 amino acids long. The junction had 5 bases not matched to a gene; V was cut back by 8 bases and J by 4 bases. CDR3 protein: CASRLAAYNEQFF. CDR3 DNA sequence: TGTGCCAGCCGGCTAGCGGCATACAATGAGCAGTTCTTC.

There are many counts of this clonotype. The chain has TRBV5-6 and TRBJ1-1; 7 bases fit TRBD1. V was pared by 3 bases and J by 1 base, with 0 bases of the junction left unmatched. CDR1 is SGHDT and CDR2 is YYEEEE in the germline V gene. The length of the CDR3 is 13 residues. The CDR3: CASSWDRNTEAFF. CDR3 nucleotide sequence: TGTGCCAGCAGCTGGGACAGGAACACTGAAGCTTTCTTT.

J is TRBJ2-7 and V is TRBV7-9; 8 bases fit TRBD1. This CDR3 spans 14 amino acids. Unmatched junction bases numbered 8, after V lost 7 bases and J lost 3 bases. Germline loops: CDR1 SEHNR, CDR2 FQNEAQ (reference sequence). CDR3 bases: TGTGCCAGCACCCCTCCGGACAGGGTCTACGAGCAGTACTTC. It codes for CASTPPDRVYEQYF. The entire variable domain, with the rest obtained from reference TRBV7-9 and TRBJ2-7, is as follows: DTGVSQNPRHKITKRGQNVTFRCDPISEHNRLYWYRQTLGQGPEFLTYFQNEAQLEKSRLLSDRFSAERPKGSFSTLEIQRTEQGDSAMYLCASTPPDRVYEQYFGPGTRLTVT.

DNA for the CDR3: TGTGCCAGTAGTAACGGGAGAGATGAGCAGTTCTTC. This translates into CASSNGRDEQFF. This chain links TRBV19 with TRBJ2-1, with a weak D call TRBD2 (6 bases). The germline V and J ends were trimmed by 4 bases and 8 bases, with 9 bases remaining between them. The CDR3 length is 12 residues. In germline, CDR1 is LNHDA, CDR2 SQIVND (reference sequence).

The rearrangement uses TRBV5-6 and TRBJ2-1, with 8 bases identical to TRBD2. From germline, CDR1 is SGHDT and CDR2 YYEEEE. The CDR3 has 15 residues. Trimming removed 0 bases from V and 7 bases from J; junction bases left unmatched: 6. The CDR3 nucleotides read TGTGCCAGCAGCTTGGAACAGCGGGAGTGGAATGAGCAGTTCTTC. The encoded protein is CASSLEQREWNEQFF.

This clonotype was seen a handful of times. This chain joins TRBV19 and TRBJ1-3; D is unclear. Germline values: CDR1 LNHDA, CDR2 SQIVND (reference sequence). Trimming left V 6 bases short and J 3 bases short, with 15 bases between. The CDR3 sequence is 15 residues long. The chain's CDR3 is CASSLQRALGNTIYF. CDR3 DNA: TGTGCCAGTAGCTTACAGAGGGCGCTTGGAAACACCATATATTTT.

The CDR3 spells CASTSDSYEQYF. The CDR3 coding sequence is TGTGCCAGCACCTCGGACAGCTACGAGCAGTACTTC. The genes are TRBV27 and TRBJ2-7; D may be TRBD1 (6 bases). V lost 7 bases to trimming and J lost 3 bases, with 10 bases between them. Germline values: CDR1 MNHEY, CDR2 SMNVEV (reference sequence). The CDR3 covers 12 residues.

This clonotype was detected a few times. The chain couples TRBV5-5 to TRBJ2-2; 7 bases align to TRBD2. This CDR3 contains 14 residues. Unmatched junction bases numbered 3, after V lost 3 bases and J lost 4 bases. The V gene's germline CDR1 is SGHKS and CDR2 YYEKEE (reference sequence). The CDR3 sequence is CASSWPGGTGELFF. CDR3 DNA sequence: TGTGCCAGCAGCTGGCCGGGGGGCACCGGGGAGCTGTTTTTT.